This T cell receptor beta chain stems from a study of shared clonotypes between healthy human individuals (dated by TCRdb to the early 2020s). About the study as a whole: A couple of women and three men aged 18 to 49 years were included in the cohort. The study deeply sequenced blood TCR repertoires of five healthy adults to estimate repertoire size and the extent of clonotype sharing between individuals. For each donor, CD4 naive and CD4 memory were each run on three plates, CD8 naive on two plates, and CD8 memory on one plate. Each donor's leukapheresis produced roughly between roughly 0.85 and 10 billion PBMCs. To increase sequencing depth and limit assay-specific biases, TCR repertoire library preparation and sequencing were carried out by different laboratories using diverse techniques. Results the study describes overall, beyond this receptor: Clonotypes shared by all four sorted-subset donors showed higher generation probabilities than non-shared clonotypes. The small number of donors limited the genetic and exposure-history diversity represented. When several donors were compared, the shared fraction of clonotypes was about 5.5% for naive CD4, over 3% for naive CD8, 2.3% for memory CD4, and 0.35% to 0.4% for memory CD8. Based on pairwise subsampling, the degree of clonotype sharing among donors was expected to be affected by sequencing depth. Incomplete sequencing was indicated by rarefaction of sorted-subset datasets, despite the large sequencing depth. Naive subsets generally had larger estimated clonotype richness than memory subsets did. Sampling was restricted to blood, and TCR repertoires in tissues likely differ from the TCR repertoires found in blood.

As for this clone: The antigen this receptor binds is unknown. The record has no base qualities; no much larger clone is one base away.

Trimming costs V 6 bases and J 1 base, and their ends lie 15 bases apart. The CDR3 covers 15 residues, taking in both the cysteine and the phenylalanine. The entry retains the CDR3 DNA only, 45 bases that are in frame from base 1. From a lookup of the germline V gene (reference sequence), CDR1 and CDR2 are SEHNR and FQNEAQ. Using the deep immunoSEQ assay, multiplex PCR amplified TCR CDR3 regions from genomic DNA. Extracted genomic DNA from each cell subset was distributed evenly across all wells of several immunoSEQ 96-well plates, and each plate was treated as a replicate. For sorted subsets, around 200 ng genomic DNA, equal to some 30,000 T cell genomes, was loaded into each replicate PCR. Purified libraries were measured with a Qubit 3.0 fluorometer, size-checked on a Bioanalyzer 2100, and measured again with the KAPA Library Quantification kit. Every immunoSEQ 96-well plate was sequenced on a separate single-read 150-cycle Illumina NextSeq 550 flow cell. The authors' pipeline ran thus. Because only junctional sequences without quality scores were contained in the immunoSEQ output, filtering matching that applied to full-length reads could not be performed. To assign V/J genes and CDR3, sequences were annotated against IMGT germline references using PyIR, a Python wrapper for IgBLAST v1.9. Reads were removed for weak V/J assignments (E-value above 1e-6), missing CDR3, stop codons, out-of-frame junctions, or ambiguous translated residues. V3J clonotypes were defined as sequences sharing an identical inferred V gene, J gene, and CDR3 amino acid sequence. To compute the percentage overlap between repertoires, the number of shared unique clonotypes was divided by the size of the smaller repertoire. RTK rarefaction, the Chao1 estimator, and Recon v2.1 estimates of unobserved clonotypes were used to assess repertoire richness. OLGA was used to compute generation probabilities for all TCRbeta clonotypes that the gDNA method yielded from several donors. Imported from immuneACCESS, the table was reduced by TCRdb to in-frame sequences with V and J called. These copies leave out some clones; in studies compared against another copy, an unresolved V gene accounts for under half, and the cause of the remainder is not known. The V and J calls and clone size were taken over from that table, and D and trimming were inferred from the DNA. The sample has hundreds of thousands of clones on record, 92% of them singletons. The ten most abundant clones make up 24% of the sample.

CD8 naive samples were CD45RO-negative cells positively selected for CCR7, giving a CD45RA+CCR7+ population that excluded TemRA cells. Healthy HIV-negative adults with no recently reported acute infections or vaccinations were included as donors. Every donor was a Caucasian adult residing in Nashville, Tennessee, USA. Blood was collected by leukapheresis, and PBMCs were isolated by Ficoll-Histopaque density gradient centrifugation and then cryopreserved in liquid nitrogen vapor phase. Analytical flow cytometry was used to check the purity and quantity of each magnetically sorted T cell population. From each sorted fraction, genomic DNA was isolated and quantified by UV absorbance on a Nanodrop 2000c.

The chain is encoded by TRBV7-9 joined to TRBJ2-5; TRBD1 might be the D gene, on 6 matching bases. The sample taken for sequencing was naive CD8+ T cells sorted from blood. The sample's cell subset or site, from its label and the paper: CD45RA+CCR7+. This clonotype was sampled from a man in his thirties or forties in good health. The bases are TGTGCCAGCAGTTTGAGGGGGAGATTCCAAGAGACCCAGTACTTC. This yields the protein CASSLRGRFQETQYF.